The next 27 T cell receptor beta chains were all read from a single sample in a study of blood T cell repertoires in COVID-19. The table came from immunoSEQ multiplex PCR; TCRdb's copy has only in-frame clones and leaves some out. The data show 200,000 to 250,000 clones, 80% to 90% seen once. Sequenced: peripheral blood. The source is a man aged 50 to 59 with acute or convalescent COVID-19.

The chain couples TRBV5-5 to TRBJ1-6; a possible D gene is TRBD1 (6 bases). V was clipped by 4 bases and J by 5 bases, with 10 bases between them. This CDR3 is 14 amino acids long. Germline loops: CDR1 SGHKS, CDR2 YYEKEE (reference sequence). The DNA for the CDR3 is TGTGCCAGCAGCAGGACAGTGGATAATTCACCCCTCCACTTT. This gives the protein CASSRTVDNSPLHF.

The chain carries TRBV19 and TRBJ2-5; TRBD2 is a possible D gene (6 bases). Germline CDR1 and CDR2: LNHDA and SQIVND (reference sequence). This CDR3 has 13 residues. V lost 7 bases, J lost 5 bases, and 14 bases lay in between. The CDR3 region has the DNA TGTGCCAGTATGGAGGGGCGCAGGGAGACCCAGTACTTC. Residues: CASMEGRRETQYF.

This chain connects TRBV7-9 to TRBJ1-5; D unresolved. The CDR3 loop spans 13 amino acids. Looked up from germline, CDR1 is SEHNR and CDR2 is FQNEAQ (reference sequence). The germline V and J ends were trimmed by 4 bases and 5 bases, with 9 bases remaining between them. The chain's CDR3 is CASSWSLDQPQHF. The CDR3 DNA sequence: TGTGCCAGCAGCTGGTCATTAGATCAGCCCCAGCATTTT.

CDR3 nucleotide sequence: TGTGCCAGCAGTTACACCAGCAATCAGCCCCAGCATTTT. Protein sequence: CASSYTSNQPQHF. The chain has TRBV12-3 or TRBV12-4 and TRBJ1-5; the D is unclear. The CDR3 is 13 residues long. The V and J ends lost 4 bases and 1 base respectively, with 5 bases between them.

The table lists this clone with a count of one. The chain couples TRBV10-3 to TRBJ1-5; a possible D gene is TRBD1 (6 bases). V shed 0 bases and J shed 6 bases, with 15 bases lying between them. The CDR3 length is 16 residues. The V gene's germline CDR1 is ENHRY and CDR2 SYGVKD. The CDR3 region has the DNA TGTGCCATCAGTGAGTCTTGGACGACAGGAAGTCAGCCCCAGCATTTT. Translated: CAISESWTTGSQPQHF.

This chain uses TRBV2 with TRBJ1-1, with D possibly TRBD1 on 6 matching bases. This CDR3 has 12 amino acids. Trimming took off 6 bases at V and 7 bases at J, with 12 bases between the two ends. Germline V gives CDR1 SNHLY, CDR2 FYNNEI. The CDR3 region has the DNA TGTGCCAGCAGCTTCGGACAGCTTGAAGCTTTCTTT. Translation: CASSFGQLEAFF.

This clone was recorded once. The chain is built from TRBV18 and TRBJ2-5; D call uncertain. The CDR3 has 11 residues. The germline V gene encodes CDR1 KGHSH and CDR2 LQKENI. V was clipped by 5 bases and J by 4 bases, with 5 bases between them. As DNA, the CDR3 is TGTGCCAGCTCAGCGCGAGAGACCCAGTACTTC. Its protein product is CASSARETQYF.

This clone appeared a few times. This rearrangement joins TRBV18 to TRBJ1-1; no clear D gene. Trimming cost V 3 bases and J 2 bases, with 10 bases left between them. The CDR3 length is 14 residues. Germline CDR1 is KGHSH and CDR2 is LQKENI. The CDR3 coding sequence is TGTGCCAGCTCACCGAACGCGGTAAACACTGAAGCTTTCTTT. This sequence encodes CASSPNAVNTEAFF.

The chain uses TRBV5-1 and TRBJ1-4, with D unresolved. Germline V gene data show CDR1 as SGHRS and CDR2 as YFSETQ. The CDR3 consists of 14 residues. Trimming stripped 0 bases from V and 4 bases from J, with 7 bases between. The chain's CDR3 is CASSLATDNEKLFF. The CDR3 DNA follows: TGCGCCAGCAGCTTGGCTACAGATAATGAAAAACTGTTTTTT.

The genes are TRBV5-1 and TRBJ2-3; 7 bases line up with TRBD2. The CDR3 extends over 16 amino acids. The V gene end was trimmed by 0 bases and the J gene end by 2 bases; junction bases not matched to a gene: 6. The germline gives CDR1 SGHRS, CDR2 YFSETQ. CDR3 nucleotide sequence: TGCGCCAGCAGCTTGGTACTGCGGGGGACCACAGATACGCAGTATTTT. The encoded protein is CASSLVLRGTTDTQYF.

V and J are TRBV7-9 and TRBJ1-1; TRBD1 matches 8 bases. The junction had 4 bases not matched to a gene; V was cut back by 3 bases and J by 1 base. The CDR3 totals 15 residues. The germline gives CDR1 SEHNR, CDR2 FQNEAQ (reference sequence). The CDR3 DNA follows: TGTGCCAGCAGCTTCCGTCAGGGGGCGAACACTGAAGCTTTCTTT. This translates into CASSFRQGANTEAFF. Complete variable domain (other parts from reference TRBV7-9 and TRBJ1-1): DTGVSQNPRHKITKRGQNVTFRCDPISEHNRLYWYRQTLGQGPEFLTYFQNEAQLEKSRLLSDRFSAERPKGSFSTLEIQRTEQGDSAMYLCASSFRQGANTEAFFGQGTRLTVV.

The J gene is TRBJ2-1, the V gene TRBV14; D might be TRBD2 (5 bases). CDR1 SGHDN and CDR2 FVKESK come from the germline V gene. V was cut by 1 base and J by 0 bases, with 13 bases left in between. This CDR3 has 17 amino acids. This CDR3 reads CASSQAGWLTSYNEQFF. CDR3 coding DNA: TGTGCCAGCAGCCAAGCGGGGTGGTTAACCTCCTACAATGAGCAGTTCTTC. Filled out from reference TRBV14 and TRBJ2-1, the complete variable domain reads EAGVTQFPSHSVIEKGQTVTLRCDPISGHDNLYWYRRVMGKEIKFLLHFVKESKQDESGMPNNRFLAERTGGTYSTLKVQPAELEDSGVYFCASSQAGWLTSYNEQFFGPGTRLTVL.

This sequence joins TRBV6-6 and TRBJ1-2, with 8 bases matching TRBD1. The CDR3 has 15 residues. The V segment lost 2 bases and the J segment 4 bases; nucleotides outside the gene matches: 6. Germline CDR1 reads MNHNY; CDR2 reads SVGAGI (reference sequence). This CDR3 is CASSYGGQVPYGYTF. Written as DNA, the CDR3 is TGTGCCAGCAGTTACGGGGGACAGGTCCCCTATGGCTACACCTTC.

The CDR3 is CASISGRQETQYF. CDR3 nucleotide sequence: TGCGCCAGCATTAGCGGGAGGCAAGAGACCCAGTACTTC. The chain has TRBV10-2 and TRBJ2-5; 10 bases fit TRBD2. The CDR3 is 13 amino acids. CDR1 and CDR2 from the germline V gene are WSHSY and SAAADI. J was trimmed by 2 bases and V by 7 bases; bases with no gene match: 1.

This chain links TRBV19 with TRBJ1-1, with 7 bases that match TRBD1. With 4 bases clipped from V and 1 base from J, the junction kept 6 bases outside the gene matches. Germline CDR1 and CDR2: LNHDA and SQIVND (reference sequence). This CDR3 comprises 15 residues. This chain's CDR3 is CASSRSDRPNTEAFF. The CDR3 DNA sequence: TGTGCCAGTAGTAGATCGGACAGGCCGAACACTGAAGCTTTCTTT.

CDR3 sequence reads: CASGRDRVGEAFF. CDR3 DNA: TGCGCCAGCGGACGGGACAGGGTCGGCGAAGCTTTCTTT. The J gene is TRBJ1-1, the V gene TRBV5-1, with 9 bases aligning to TRBD1. The CDR3 consists of 13 residues. V was clipped by 7 bases and J by 8 bases; unmatched bases: 9. From germline, CDR1 is SGHRS and CDR2 YFSETQ.

To note about this clone: Its ends do not fully match the called genes, so a read error is possible. The rearrangement uses TRBV18 and TRBJ2-6; 12 positions agree with TRBD1. Germline values: CDR1 KGHSH, CDR2 LQKENI. CDR3 length equals 18 residues. The CDR3 DNA follows: TGTGCCAGCTCGGAATGGGACAGGGGGCTCTCTGGGACCAACGTCCTGACTTTC. Its protein is CASSEWDRGLSGTNVLTF.

This clone has a handful of counts. The chain employs TRBV7-3 and TRBJ1-6, with D unclear. CDR1 SGHTA and CDR2 FQGTGA come from the germline V gene. Between the trimmed V and J ends, which lost 8 bases and 10 bases, there was a span of 15 bases. The CDR3 contains 13 residues. As DNA, the CDR3 is TGTGCCAGCGCCGCGGGAGCCAACTCACCCCTCCACTTT. Translation gives CASAAGANSPLHF.

The J gene is TRBJ1-4, the V gene TRBV11-2; possible D gene TRBD1, 6 bases. The V gene lost 5 bases and the J gene lost 1 base, with 8 bases spanning the gap. The germline V gene has CDR1 SGHAT and CDR2 FQNNGV. The CDR3 runs to 14 residues. The chain's CDR3 is CASSQGGTNEKLFF. CDR3 DNA sequence: TGTGCCAGCAGCCAAGGGGGAACTAATGAAAAACTGTTTTTT.

In its sample, this clone was seen once. This chain connects TRBV5-1 to TRBJ2-3, with 10 nucleotides matching TRBD2. The V gene's germline CDR1 is SGHRS and CDR2 YFSETQ. This CDR3 region has 15 residues. V shed 4 bases and J 1 base; nucleotides not matched to a gene: 3. Here the CDR3 DNA reads TGCGCCAGCAGCACAACTAGCGGGGGCACAGATACGCAGTATTTT. It translates to CASSTTSGGTDTQYF.

The chain joins TRBV3-1 (or the pseudogene TRBV3-2) to TRBJ2-7, with D perhaps TRBD1 (6 bases). The CDR3 has 13 residues. Germline V gives CDR1 LGHDT, CDR2 YNNKEL (reference sequence). V was shortened by 4 bases and J by 2 bases, with 9 bases between the two germline ends. CDR3 protein: CASSLQGPYEQYF. DNA of the CDR3: TGTGCCAGCAGCCTACAGGGACCCTACGAGCAGTACTTC.

The CDR3 nucleotides read TGTGCCAGCAGTGAATCCGGGAGCGGGATATGGAACACTGAAGCTTTCTTT. Translation: CASSESGSGIWNTEAFF. V gene TRBV6-1 combines with J gene TRBJ1-1; D is unresolved. The CDR3 has 17 amino acids. The germline V and J ends were trimmed by 2 bases and 1 base, with 17 bases remaining between them. Germline values: CDR1 MNHNS, CDR2 SASEGT.

The V gene is TRBV6-1, the J gene TRBJ1-1; 11 nucleotides align to TRBD1. Per germline, CDR1 MNHNS and CDR2 SASEGT. With 2 bases clipped from V and 2 bases from J, the junction kept 4 bases outside the gene matches. The CDR3 contains 16 residues. CDR3 sequence: CASSEPWTGGNTEAFF. CDR3 DNA: TGTGCCAGCAGTGAACCGTGGACAGGGGGCAACACTGAAGCTTTCTTT.

The genes are TRBV21-1 and TRBJ1-1; the listed D gene, TRBD1, was not tested against the DNA. TRBV21-1 is shown as a pseudogene. The CDR3 is 15 residues long. The CDR3 protein is CASPPRDSANTEAFF. DNA of the CDR3: TGTGCCAGCCCCCCCCGGGACAGCGCGAACACTGAAGCTTTCTTT.

This sequence joins TRBV5-4 and TRBJ2-3; weak D call: TRBD2 (7 bases). Germline assignment: CDR1 SGHNT and CDR2 YYREEE (reference sequence). The CDR3 totals 13 residues. Trimming removed 5 bases at V and 6 bases at J, with 13 bases between. CDR3 sequence: CASSLQGGDTQYF. Written as DNA, the CDR3 is TGTGCCAGCAGTTTACAGGGAGGGGATACGCAGTATTTT.

This clone was counted between two and nine times. The rearrangement uses TRBV4-1 and TRBJ1-2; D remains unclear. The CDR3 runs to 12 residues. Trimming took 6 bases from V and 6 from J, leaving 11 bases between them. Germline V gene sequence: CDR1 MGHRA, CDR2 YSYEKL. The CDR3 nucleotides are TGCGCCAGCAGAGAGGGAGACCATGGCTACACCTTC. Translating gives CASREGDHGYTF.

This clone has just a few counts. The chain carries TRBV5-3 and TRBJ1-1; TRBD1 matches 11 bases. TRBV5-3 is sorted into the ORF group, with uncertain function. The CDR3 is made up of 15 amino acids. V was clipped by 4 bases and J by 5 bases; unmatched bases: 7. As DNA, the CDR3 is TGTGCCAGAAGCCCAGGACAGGGGGCCGATACTGAAGCTTTCTTT. It encodes CARSPGQGADTEAFF.